This T cell receptor (beta chain) was recorded in a study of blood T cells in healthy people across ages. Whole-study findings and limits: More naive CD4+ cells and higher diversity were found in long-lived than in aged donors. Total diversity from one million sequenced T cells was likely underestimated.

CDR3 length equals 14 residues. Germline V gene data show CDR1 as LNHNV and CDR2 as YYDKDF (reference sequence). Donation came from healthy Caucasian individuals in Russia who were aged roughly 6 to 95. Primed by a sample-barcoded 5' primer and a J-beta primer mix, a second PCR proceeded for about 7 to 11 cycles. TCRdb analysed the 5' RACE reads with MiXCR anew, one entry per CDR3 protein. The top ten clones hold under 8.5% of a sample with about 1.4 million distinct CDR3 sequences, around 59% of them seen once. With respect to this clonotype: The antigen is undetermined.

The rearrangement uses TRBV15 and TRBJ2-7; D may be TRBD1 or TRBD2 (6 bases each). Matching the DNA end better, TRBJ2-5 makes the J call doubtful. The sample taken for sequencing was blood. This TCR was sampled from a man aged 18 to 29 in good health. CDR3 bases: TGTGCCACCAGCAGAGATAGAGGGGGGGAGACCCAGTACTTC. As protein: CATSRDRGGETQYF.